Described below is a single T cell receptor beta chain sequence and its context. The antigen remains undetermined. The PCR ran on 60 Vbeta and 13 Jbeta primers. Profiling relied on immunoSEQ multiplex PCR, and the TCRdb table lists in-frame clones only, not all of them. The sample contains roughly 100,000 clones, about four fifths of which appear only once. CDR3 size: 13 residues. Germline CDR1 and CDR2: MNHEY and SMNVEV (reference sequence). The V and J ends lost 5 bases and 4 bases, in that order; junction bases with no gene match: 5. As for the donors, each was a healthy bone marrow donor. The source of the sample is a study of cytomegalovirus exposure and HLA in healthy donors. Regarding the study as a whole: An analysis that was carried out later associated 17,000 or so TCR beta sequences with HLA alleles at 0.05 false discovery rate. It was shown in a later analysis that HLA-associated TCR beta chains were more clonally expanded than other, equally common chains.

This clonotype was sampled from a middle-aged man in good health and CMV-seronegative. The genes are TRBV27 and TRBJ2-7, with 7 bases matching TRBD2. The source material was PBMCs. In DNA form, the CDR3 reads TGTGCCAGCAGTCCGGGGGGATGGTACGAGCAGTACTTC. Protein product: CASSPGGWYEQYF.